Listed below are T cell receptor beta chains from one sample, sequenced in a study of siplizumab effects on memory and regulatory T cells. Libraries were prepared by immunoSEQ multiplex PCR; TCRdb keeps only in-frame clonotypes and omits some of them. The table shows around 100,000 clones, with about 91% occurring only once. Sequencing was done on a sample of CD4+ T cells sorted from blood. Receptor source: a human donor in good health. Some clones in this sample may be carry-over from other donors' samples. CDR3s include the opening cysteine and the closing phenylalanine or tryptophan. Each record gives: clone size, CDR3 length, D gene, V gene, J gene, CDR3 DNA, CDR3 protein. A D gene is named only where the DNA matches it firmly. Size tells how often a clone was seen (once, few, many) or the class of an expanded clone, and some rows leave it out.

-	15	-	TRBV2	TRBJ2-3	TGTGCCGGCCTCCTCCGGGAGTTTAGAGGAGATACGCAGTATTTT	CAGLLREFRGDTQYF
once	16	TRBD1	TRBV19	TRBJ2-2	TGTGCCAGCCGACTCAACCGGGACAGGGGCACCGGGGAGCTGTTTTTT	CASRLNRDRGTGELFF
-	16	-	TRBV11-2	TRBJ2-1	TGTGCCAGCAGCCCTCGACTAGTCGGGGGTCCAAATGAGCAGTTCTTC	CASSPRLVGGPNEQFF
-	14	-	TRBV11-2	TRBJ2-1	TGTGCCAGCCAGGCAGGAGGGTCGGGCAATGAGCAGTTCTTC	CASQAGGSGNEQFF
-	13	-	TRBV9	TRBJ1-6	TGTGCCAGCAGCGTAGGGATGGATTCACCCCTCCACTTT	CASSVGMDSPLHF
-	15	TRBD2	TRBV15	TRBJ2-2	TGTGCCACCAGCAGAGATCTAGCGGGAGTCGGGGAGCTGTTTTTT	CATSRDLAGVGELFF
-	16	-	TRBV7-2	TRBJ1-4	TGTGCCAGCAGCCGCATAACCGGGACGGATAATGAAAAACTGTTTTTT	CASSRITGTDNEKLFF
-	12	-	TRBV28	TRBJ1-1	TGTGCCAGCAGTTTACCGTGGGCTGAAGCTTTCTTT	CASSLPWAEAFF
-	16	TRBD1	TRBV5-1	TRBJ2-5	TGCGCCAGCAGCTTCTCCATCGGGACAGGTCAAGAGACCCAGTACTTC	CASSFSIGTGQETQYF
-	16	TRBD1	TRBV19	TRBJ2-7	TGTGCCAGTAGTACCCCTGGACAGGGGGGAAGGAACGAGCAGTACTTC	CASSTPGQGGRNEQYF
-	14	-	TRBV2	TRBJ1-2	TGTGCCAGCAGTGGGATCCCCGGGGCCGAAGGCTACACCTTC	CASSGIPGAEGYTF
-	14	TRBD2	TRBV29-1	TRBJ2-6	TGCAGCGGCCCTGGGGGGGTAGGGGCCAACGTCCTGACTTTC	CSGPGGVGANVLTF
-	16	TRBD2	TRBV5-1	TRBJ2-5	TGCGCCAGCAGCAAAGGAGCGGGAGGGCCGGGGGAGACCCAGTACTTC	CASSKGAGGPGETQYF
once	14	-	TRBV4-2	TRBJ2-1	TGTGCCAGCAGCCTCTTTGGGGGAGACAATGAGCAGTTCTTC	CASSLFGGDNEQFF
-	15	-	TRBV2	TRBJ2-3	TGTGCCAGCAGTACCGGGACTTCCTACACAGATACGCAGTATTTT	CASSTGTSYTDTQYF
-	14	TRBD1	TRBV27	TRBJ1-1	TGTGCCAGCAAGACGGGACAGATGAACACTGAAGCTTTCTTT	CASKTGQMNTEAFF
-	15	-	TRBV5-5	TRBJ2-7	TGTGCCAGCAGCTTGGCGGCAGGGGCCTCCTACGAGCAGTACTTC	CASSLAAGASYEQYF
-	20	TRBD2	TRBV7-8	TRBJ2-1	TGTGCCAGCAGCTTATCGATTGGACTAGCGGAACCCGGCTCCTACAATGAGCAGTTCTTC	CASSLSIGLAEPGSYNEQFF
-	14	-	TRBV7-3	TRBJ2-1	TGTGCCAGCAGCCGAAAGGGCGGAAACAATGAGCAGTTCTTC	CASSRKGGNNEQFF
-	13	-	TRBV2	TRBJ2-2	TGTGCCAGCAGGGAGAGGACCACCGGGGAGCTGTTTTTT	CASRERTTGELFF
-	15	TRBD1	TRBV18	TRBJ2-7	TGTGCCAGCTCGCCCAACCCGGGACAGTACTACGAGCAGTACTTC	CASSPNPGQYYEQYF
-	14	-	TRBV5-6	TRBJ2-7	TGTGCCAGCAGCTTGGGGACTCTCTCCTACGAGCAGTACTTC	CASSLGTLSYEQYF
-	18	TRBD1	TRBV7-9	TRBJ1-4	TGTGCCAGCAGCTTAGATCTTGGCAGGGGGCGCGATAATGAAAAACTGTTTTTT	CASSLDLGRGRDNEKLFF
-	14	-	TRBV12-2	TRBJ1-2	TGTGCAAGTCGCGAGGGACATACACAGGGAGGCTACACCTTC	CASREGHTQGGYTF
-	15	-	TRBV4-2	TRBJ1-5	TGTGCCAGCAGCCAGCCGGACAAGGCCGATCAGCCCCAGCATTTT	CASSQPDKADQPQHF
-	17	-	TRBV15	TRBJ2-6	TGTGCCACCAGCAGAGATTTAATTGGGAATGGGGCCAACGTCCTGACTTTC	CATSRDLIGNGANVLTF
-	14	-	TRBV6-5	TRBJ2-5	TGTGCCAGCCGGGGCCTCACTCGGGGGGAGACCCAGTACTTC	CASRGLTRGETQYF
-	12	-	TRBV6-5	TRBJ1-2	TGTGCCAGCAGTGACCGCCCAACTGGCTACACCTTC	CASSDRPTGYTF
-	15	-	TRBV10-3	TRBJ2-7	TGTGCCATCAGTGGAGGTAGCGTTAGTTATGGCGAGCAGTACTTC	CAISGGSVSYGEQYF
once	16	TRBD2	TRBV9	TRBJ2-1	TGTGCCAGCAGCGTAAAACTAGCGGGAGGGCCGGGTGAGCAGTTCTTC	CASSVKLAGGPGEQFF
-	17	TRBD2	TRBV5-6	TRBJ2-2	TGTGCCAGCACCCAAATCGGGGCTAGCGGCAACACCGGGGAGCTGTTTTTT	CASTQIGASGNTGELFF
once	13	TRBD2	TRBV27	TRBJ2-7	TGTGCCAGCAGTAAGCTAGCGGGAGAGAGTCCGTACTTC	CASSKLAGESPYF
few	13	-	TRBV18	TRBJ1-1	TGTGCCAGCTCACCAGGGGTGGGCACTGAAGCTTTCTTT	CASSPGVGTEAFF
-	13	-	TRBV10-3	TRBJ2-1	TGTGCCATCAGTGTGGACTCAGGGGCTGAGCAGTTCTTC	CAISVDSGAEQFF
-	16	-	TRBV15	TRBJ2-4	TGTGCCACCAGCAGAGCAGACAGAGTAGCCAAAAACATTCAGTACTTC	CATSRADRVAKNIQYF
-	14	TRBD1	TRBV6-1	TRBJ1-5	TGTGCCAGCAGTGAGACAGGGGGCAATCAGCCCCAGCATTTT	CASSETGGNQPQHF
-	16	TRBD2	TRBV10-3	TRBJ2-7	TGTGCCATCAGCGGGTTGAGCGGGGAGTCGGGAGGAGAGCAGTACTTC	CAISGLSGESGGEQYF
-	16	TRBD2	TRBV19	TRBJ2-7	TGTGCCAGTAGTGGAGGGCTAGCGGGAGTTAGTGACGAGCAGTACTTC	CASSGGLAGVSDEQYF
-	14	TRBD1	TRBV19	TRBJ1-4	TGTGCCAGTAGTGATACAGGGGTTCGGGAAAAACTGTTTTTT	CASSDTGVREKLFF
-	16	TRBD1	TRBV18	TRBJ2-7	TGTGCCAGCTCACCACCTACCGGGACAGGGGGCGACGAGCAGTACTTC	CASSPPTGTGGDEQYF
-	17	-	TRBV19	TRBJ1-5	TGTGCCAGTGGGGGGGGCGGTCAGGCCAAGAGCAATCAGCCCCAGCATTTT	CASGGGGQAKSNQPQHF
-	15	TRBD1	TRBV5-1	TRBJ1-1	TGCGCCAGCAGCATCGGACAGGTCGTGAACACTGAAGCTTTCTTT	CASSIGQVVNTEAFF